These 20 T cell receptor beta chains were all obtained from the same sample, sequenced in a study of T cell responses to AZD1222 COVID-19 vaccine. Produced via immunoSEQ multiplex PCR; TCRdb's table is partial and in-frame only. The repertoire holds 150,000 or so clones, 70% to 90% seen once, with 5.5% to 6% in the top ten. The sequencing here drew on peripheral blood, taken on day 0 of MenACWY control vaccination. These receptors came from an adult in good health.

The V gene is TRBV15, the J gene TRBJ1-5; 7 bases agree with TRBD1. CDR1 and CDR2 (germline): LNHNV, YYDKDF (reference sequence). The trim removed 0 bases at V and 2 bases at J, leaving 13 bases unmatched. The CDR3 has 19 residues. The CDR3: CATSRDFAGGAMGNQPQHF. The CDR3 coding sequence is TGTGCCACCAGCAGAGATTTCGCAGGGGGGGCTATGGGCAATCAGCCCCAGCATTTT.

The chain links TRBV2 to TRBJ1-2, with 11 bases aligning to TRBD1. V lost 6 bases to trimming and J lost 4 bases; unmatched junction nucleotides: 4. CDR1 SNHLY and CDR2 FYNNEI come from the germline V gene. The CDR3 totals 14 residues. CDR3 amino acids: CASSRDRGVYGYTF. The CDR3 nucleotides are TGTGCCAGCAGCCGGGACAGGGGGGTCTATGGCTACACCTTC.

A note on this clone: One end of the junction fails to match germline, which may point to a read error. The V call is TRBV5-1, the J call TRBJ2-7; 11 positions match TRBD2. Per germline, CDR1 SGHRS and CDR2 YFSETQ. The CDR3 is 16 amino acids. Here the CDR3 reads CASSLIAGGPSDEQYF. The CDR3, as DNA: TGCGCCAGCAGCTTAATAGCGGGAGGGCCCTCCGACGAGCAGTACTTC.

The chain employs TRBV28 and TRBJ2-5; the D is unclear. The germline V and J ends were trimmed by 1 base and 0 bases, with 12 bases remaining between them. The CDR3 is 16 amino acids. Germline CDR1 reads MDHEN; CDR2 reads SYDVKM. The CDR3 protein is CASSLYGLGNQETQYF. The CDR3 DNA reads TGTGCCAGCAGTTTATATGGCTTAGGGAACCAAGAGACCCAGTACTTC.

V gene TRBV3-1 (or the pseudogene TRBV3-2) combines with J gene TRBJ1-6; tentative D call: TRBD1 (5 bases). Germline V gene sequence: CDR1 LGHDT, CDR2 YNNKEL (reference sequence). The CDR3 extends over 14 amino acids. With 4 bases removed from V and 10 bases from J, the gap between germline ends came to 14 bases. The CDR3 nucleotides are TGTGCCAGCAGCCTGTTGGAGGGGAACTCACCCCTCCACTTT. Protein: CASSLLEGNSPLHF.

V is TRBV21-1 and J is TRBJ2-7; TRBD1 was called by the table and not checked on the DNA. TRBV21-1 is a pseudogene segment. This CDR3 is built from 15 residues. CDR3 amino acids: CASSKETTGFYEQYF. In DNA, the CDR3 is TGTGCCAGCAGCAAAGAGACAACAGGTTTCTACGAGCAGTACTTC.

This clone came up a few times. The V call is TRBV24-1, the J call TRBJ2-5; 7 bases fit TRBD2. V shed 4 bases and J 5 bases; nucleotides not matched to a gene: 6. Germline V gene lookup returns CDR1 KGHDR and CDR2 SFDVKD. The CDR3 sequence is 14 residues long. The CDR3 DNA is TGTGCCACCAGTGACCACACTAGCGTCGAGACCCAGTACTTC. Protein: CATSDHTSVETQYF.

This clone was detected only a few times. The chain links TRBV19 to TRBJ2-7; the D is unclear. The germline V gene has CDR1 LNHDA and CDR2 SQIVND (reference sequence). The CDR3 contains 15 residues. Trimming removed 3 bases from V and 3 bases from J, with 15 bases in between. In DNA, the CDR3 is TGTGCCAGTAGTATGTCGCCTCCTCCGGGCTACGAGCAGTACTTC. It encodes CASSMSPPPGYEQYF.

The chain uses TRBV7-8 and TRBJ2-7, with TRBD2 matching over 13 bases. Looked up from germline, CDR1 is SGHVS and CDR2 is FQNEAQ. CDR3 length equals 16 residues. V was pared by 5 bases and J by 0 bases, with 4 bases of the junction left unmatched. The CDR3 region is CASSTRTSGSSYEQYF. As DNA, the CDR3 is TGTGCCAGCAGCACAAGGACTAGCGGGAGCTCCTACGAGCAGTACTTC.

The genes are TRBV21-1 and TRBJ1-2; TRBD1 is the table's D call, not checked against the DNA. TRBV21-1 is given as a pseudogene. The CDR3 has 13 amino acids. The CDR3 nucleotides read TGTGCCAGCAGCACAGGGGCGAGGAATGGCTACACCTTC. Translation gives CASSTGARNGYTF.

The chain links TRBV5-6 to TRBJ1-2, with D maybe TRBD1 (6 bases). Trimming removed 1 base at V and 6 bases at J, with 10 bases between. The length of the CDR3 is 13 residues. Germline loops: CDR1 SGHDT, CDR2 YYEEEE. The CDR3 DNA reads as TGTGCCAGCAGCTTGACAACAGGGAATGGCTACACCTTC. Amino acid sequence: CASSLTTGNGYTF.

V is TRBV9 and J is TRBJ1-1; D is uncertain. Germline V gives CDR1 SGDLS, CDR2 YYNGEE. The CDR3 has 13 residues. V was trimmed by 2 bases and J by 3 bases, leaving 8 bases between them. The CDR3 region has the DNA TGTGCCAGCAGCGTGGGTTCGTACACTGAAGCTTTCTTT. Translating it yields CASSVGSYTEAFF.

This clone is a singleton in its sample. The chain has TRBV7-8 and TRBJ2-1; 13 positions match TRBD2. The germline gives CDR1 SGHVS, CDR2 FQNEAQ. The CDR3 sequence is 15 residues long. V was clipped by 3 bases and J by 5 bases; unmatched bases: 1. The CDR3 nucleotides read TGTGCCAGCAGCTTGGGACTAGCGGGAAACAATGAGCAGTTCTTC. This translates into CASSLGLAGNNEQFF.

The chain recombines TRBV6-2 or TRBV6-3 with TRBJ2-6; D is undetermined. The CDR3 is made up of 15 amino acids. CDR1 and CDR2 from the germline V gene are MNHEY and SVGEGT. The V and J ends lost 4 bases and 1 base respectively, with 8 bases between them. The CDR3 nucleotides read TGTGCCAGCAGTTGGCCCAGGTCTGGGGCCAACGTCCTGACTTTC. The encoded protein is CASSWPRSGANVLTF.

The chain has TRBV19 and TRBJ2-1; the match to TRBD2 covers 10 bases. Germline CDR1 LNHDA, CDR2 SQIVND (reference sequence). This CDR3 contains 17 residues. With V trimmed by 3 bases and J by 6 bases, 11 bases remained unmatched. CDR3 coding DNA: TGTGCCAGTAGTATGGTAGCGGGAGGCAGCCCTGGCAATGAGCAGTTCTTC. The encoded protein is CASSMVAGGSPGNEQFF.

The V and J genes are TRBV3-1 (or the pseudogene TRBV3-2) and TRBJ1-1, with D unresolved. The V and J ends lost 0 bases and 0 bases respectively, with 5 bases between them. The CDR3 runs to 14 residues. Germline CDR1 LGHDT, CDR2 YNNKEL (reference sequence). CDR3 sequence: CASSQDRMNTEAFF. The CDR3 coding sequence is TGTGCCAGCAGCCAAGATCGGATGAACACTGAAGCTTTCTTT.

The chain is built from TRBV3-1 (or the pseudogene TRBV3-2) and TRBJ1-6; D is possibly TRBD1 (6 bases). Germline CDR1 is LGHDT and CDR2 is YNNKEL (reference sequence). The CDR3 is made up of 14 amino acids. The ends were cut back, 4 bases at V and 6 bases at J, with 10 bases in the middle. The CDR3 region is CASSLGQLNSPLHF. The CDR3 DNA reads TGTGCCAGCAGCCTAGGACAGCTTAATTCACCCCTCCACTTT.

The rearrangement links TRBV11-2 to TRBJ1-1; TRBD1 is a possible D gene (5 bases). CDR1 is SGHAT, CDR2 FQNNGV, per germline. Trimming pared 5 bases from V and 10 bases from J, leaving 17 bases between. The CDR3 spans 13 residues. The CDR3 DNA is TGTGCCAGCAGCCTACCCCCAGGGATATCAGCTTTCTTT. This encodes CASSLPPGISAFF.

V and J are TRBV4-2 and TRBJ2-3, with 16 bases aligning to TRBD2. Germline CDR1 and CDR2: LGHNA and YNFKEQ. Trimming at V came to 0 bases and at J to 2 bases, leaving 2 bases not matched to a gene. The CDR3 runs to 18 residues. The CDR3 DNA reads TGTGCCAGCAGCCAAGAGGGACTAGCGGGAGGGAACACAGATACGCAGTATTTT. The encoded protein is CASSQEGLAGGNTDTQYF.

This sequence joins TRBV7-3 and TRBJ2-4, with 8 bases that match TRBD1. V lost 5 bases, J lost 4 bases, and 4 bases stayed unmatched. The CDR3 runs 14 residues. The germline gives CDR1 SGHTA, CDR2 FQGTGA. The CDR3 loop reads CASSAGQAKNIQYF. CDR3 in DNA: TGTGCCAGCAGCGCGGGACAGGCTAAAAACATTCAGTACTTC. The full variable domain, its missing parts supplied by reference TRBV7-3 and TRBJ2-4, is GAGVSQTPSNKVTEKGKYVELRCDPISGHTALYWYRQSLGQGPEFLIYFQGTGAADDSGLPNDRFFAVRPEGSVSTLKIQRTERGDSAVYLCASSAGQAKNIQYFGAGTRLSVL.